These 17 T cell receptor beta chains were sequenced from one sample in a study of molecular identifiers for immune sequencing clone quantification. MiXCR was run by TCRdb on the PCR reads, yielding one entry per CDR3 protein. The sample records some 580,000 distinct CDR3 sequences, roughly 27% being singletons. Sequencing input: naive CD8+ T cells from blood, with Jurkat cell RNA spiked in. As for subset: FACS-sorted CD8+CD4-CCR7+CD45RA+ naive T cells. These receptors came from a human donor in good health. Some libraries in this study had Jurkat cell RNA spiked in.

There are a few counts of this clonotype. This sequence joins TRBV20-1 and TRBJ2-6; D assignment may be TRBD1 or TRBD2 (5 bases each). Trimming took off 5 bases at V and 0 bases at J, with 20 bases between the two ends. Germline CDR1 DFQATT, CDR2 SNEGSKA (reference sequence). This CDR3 is 18 amino acids long. CDR3 bases: TGCAGTGCTCCTTTCGGGGACCGGGCCGTCTCTGGGGCCAACGTCCTGACTTTC. Residues: CSAPFGDRAVSGANVLTF.

Ten or more counts support this clonotype. The rearrangement uses TRBV6-6 and TRBJ1-1; weak D call: TRBD1 (5 bases). Looked up from germline, CDR1 is MNHNY and CDR2 is SVGAGI (reference sequence). V lost 7 bases, J lost 0 bases, and 18 bases lay in between. The CDR3 has 16 amino acids. CDR3 in amino acids: CASIPSRGDMNTEAFF. The CDR3 bases are TGTGCCAGCATACCCTCCCGGGGCGACATGAACACTGAAGCTTTCTTT.

This clonotype was observed many times. The chain uses TRBV5-6 and TRBJ2-5; D is uncertain. V lost 1 base, J lost 3 bases, and 7 bases lay in between. Germline loops: CDR1 SGHDT, CDR2 YYEEEE. The CDR3 extends over 13 amino acids. The CDR3 is CASSLRHEETQYF. The CDR3 DNA reads as TGTGCCAGCAGCTTGAGGCATGAAGAGACCCAGTACTTC.

The chain joins TRBV6-2 or TRBV6-3 to TRBJ1-2; D is unclear. V lost 2 bases, J lost 0 bases, and 10 bases lay in between. The length of the CDR3 is 15 residues. Germline V lookup: CDR1 MNHEY, CDR2 SVGEGT. CDR3 sequence: CASSYMPITNYGYTF. The CDR3 DNA sequence: TGTGCCAGCAGTTACATGCCGATTACTAACTATGGCTACACCTTC.

The rearrangement links TRBV7-9 to TRBJ2-5, with a tentative D call TRBD1 (5 bases). This CDR3 contains 12 residues. With 7 bases removed from V and 2 bases from J, the gap between germline ends came to 8 bases. The germline CDR1 and CDR2 sequences are SEHNR and FQNEAQ (reference sequence). CDR3 sequence (DNA): TGTGCCAGCACAGCAGGGCAAGAGACCCAGTACTTC. Protein product: CASTAGQETQYF.

The chain links TRBV7-9 to TRBJ1-1; 7 positions match TRBD1. Germline V gene data show CDR1 as SEHNR and CDR2 as FQNEAQ (reference sequence). This CDR3 is built from 12 residues. The trim removed 4 bases at V and 9 bases at J, leaving 5 bases unmatched. The CDR3 is CASSSGDSKAFF. In DNA, the CDR3 is TGTGCCAGCAGCTCGGGGGACAGTAAAGCTTTCTTT.

This clonotype came up many times. V gene TRBV12-3 or TRBV12-4 combines with J gene TRBJ2-3; D may be TRBD1 (5 bases). Deletions cut 6 bases from V and 2 bases from J, with 18 bases between. The CDR3 is made up of 16 amino acids. The CDR3 sequence is CASSPEAGQHTDTQYF. The CDR3 nucleotides read TGTGCCAGCAGCCCCGAGGCAGGGCAACACACAGATACGCAGTATTTT.

The rearrangement uses TRBV7-9 and TRBJ1-6; 7 bases match TRBD1. This CDR3 has 14 residues. In germline, CDR1 is SEHNR, CDR2 FQNEAQ (reference sequence). V gave up 5 bases and J gave up 7 bases; unmatched junction bases: 5. CDR3 residues: CASSGTTGNSPLHF. CDR3 DNA sequence: TGTGCCAGCAGCGGAACGACAGGGAATTCACCCCTCCACTTT.

The V gene is TRBV6-5, the J gene TRBJ2-1, with 10 bases that match TRBD1. The CDR3 loop spans 15 amino acids. The V segment lost 7 bases and the J segment 8 bases; nucleotides outside the gene matches: 11. Germline V gives CDR1 MNHEY, CDR2 SVGAGI. This CDR3 reads CASKNRDRGFYEQFF. CDR3 nucleotide sequence: TGTGCCAGCAAAAACCGGGACAGGGGTTTCTATGAGCAGTTCTTC.

This clonotype came up many times. The rearrangement joins TRBV7-9 to TRBJ1-1; a weak D match, TRBD1 (5 bases). This CDR3 comprises 13 residues. The germline V gene encodes CDR1 SEHNR and CDR2 FQNEAQ (reference sequence). V lost 5 bases to trimming and J lost 2 bases, with 9 bases between them. Here the CDR3 DNA reads TGTGCCAGCAGCGACGACAGCAACACTGAAGCTTTCTTT. Translated: CASSDDSNTEAFF.

This clonotype was counted ten times or more. The chain couples TRBV27 to TRBJ2-3; no clear D gene. Trimming shortened V by 4 bases and J by 10 bases, and 12 bases separated the two germline ends. The CDR3 totals 12 residues. Germline V gene data show CDR1 as MNHEY and CDR2 as SMNVEV (reference sequence). The CDR3 region is CASSSGPTPQYF. The DNA for the CDR3 is TGTGCCAGCAGTTCTGGACCAACCCCGCAGTATTTT.

This clonotype was detected ten times or more. The chain is built from TRBV9 and TRBJ2-7; D possibly uses TRBD1 or TRBD2 (6 bases each). Germline assignment: CDR1 SGDLS and CDR2 YYNGEE. Trimming left V 3 bases short and J 6 bases short, with 16 bases between. The CDR3 has 14 residues. The CDR3: CASSDKGGGGEQYF. As DNA, the CDR3 is TGTGCCAGCAGCGATAAAGGGGGAGGTGGCGAGCAGTACTTC.

V is TRBV7-3 and J is TRBJ2-1; TRBD2 is a possible D gene (6 bases). Trimming cost V 1 base and J 8 bases, with 12 bases left between them. The length of the CDR3 is 14 residues. CDR1 is SGHTA, CDR2 FQGTGA, per germline. The CDR3 loop is CASSLMDGSDEQFF. The DNA for the CDR3 is TGTGCCAGCAGCTTAATGGACGGGAGCGATGAGCAGTTCTTC.

This chain connects TRBV4-1 to TRBJ1-2, with unresolved D. V was clipped by 0 bases and J by 10 bases, with 9 bases between them. CDR3 length equals 12 residues. The V gene's germline CDR1 is MGHRA and CDR2 YSYEKL. The CDR3 sequence: CASSQDLQDYTF. CDR3 DNA sequence: TGCGCCAGCAGCCAAGATCTTCAGGACTACACCTTC.

A word on this clonotype: One junction end disagrees with the germline gene, perhaps due to a read error. CDR3 in amino acids: CASGQAGPGGYGYTF. CDR3 coding DNA: TGTGCCAGCGGCCAAGCGGGTCCGGGCGGCTATGGCTACACCTTC. The chain recombines TRBV14 with TRBJ1-2; D remains unclear. CDR1 is SGHDN and CDR2 is FVKESK in the germline V gene. CDR3 length equals 15 residues.

V is TRBV19 and J is TRBJ2-7; 7 positions match TRBD2. The germline V gene encodes CDR1 LNHDA and CDR2 SQIVND (reference sequence). CDR3 length: 13 residues. After removal of 10 bases from V and 4 bases from J, the junction contained 10 bases not matched to a gene. Here the CDR3 DNA reads TGTGCCACTTCAGCGGGAATTTCTTACGAGCAGTACTTC. This translates into CATSAGISYEQYF. Together with reference TRBV19 and TRBJ2-7, the CDR3 gives the full variable domain: DGGITQSPKYLFRKEGQNVTLSCEQNLNHDAMYWYRQDPGQGLRLIYYSQIVNDFQKGDIAEGYSVSREKKESFPLTVTSAQKNPTAFYLCATSAGISYEQYFGPGTRLTVT.

There are many counts of this clonotype. The chain has TRBV27 and TRBJ2-3; the D gene is possibly TRBD1 (6 bases). V dropped 2 bases and J dropped 4 bases, with 19 bases sitting between them. CDR1 MNHEY and CDR2 SMNVEV come from the germline V gene (reference sequence). This CDR3 spans 17 amino acids. The CDR3 protein is CASSLNSAKGVPDTQYF. CDR3 nucleotides: TGTGCCAGCAGTTTAAATTCCGCCAAGGGGGTACCAGATACGCAGTATTTT.